This TCR beta chain comes out of a study of CD8 T cells in ankylosing spondylitis. Study-wide findings and caveats: Disease-linked clones were CD8+ and relatively rare in peripheral blood. Earlier work had already found some motif variants in reactive arthritis synovial fluid and blood. Reported data indicate significant enrichment of disease-linked clones within matched ankylosing spondylitis synovial fluid. Apparently characteristic of ankylosing spondylitis blood was a TCR beta motif (roughly eight highly homologous variants).

With molecular barcodes, quantitative 5'-RACE was used to make the TCR beta libraries. In TCRdb, the 5' RACE reads were re-called with MiXCR into one record per CDR3 protein. The table has 650,000 to 800,000 distinct CDR3 sequences, under 20% seen once. This clonotype was seen a single time. Its specificity is unknown. The CDR3 is made up of 15 amino acids. V lost 6 bases, J lost 0 bases, and 11 bases lay in between. CDR1 and CDR2 (germline): LNHDA, SQIVND (reference sequence). The chain has TRBV19 and TRBJ2-2, with D possibly matching TRBD1 (6 bases). Sequencing was performed on blood, either unsorted or a sorted T cell fraction (not recorded which). This clonotype originated in a male donor with ankylosing spondylitis. CDR3 sequence reads: CASSGQITNTGELFF. CDR3 sequence (DNA): TGTGCCAGTAGCGGACAGATTACGAACACCGGGGAGCTGTTTTTT.